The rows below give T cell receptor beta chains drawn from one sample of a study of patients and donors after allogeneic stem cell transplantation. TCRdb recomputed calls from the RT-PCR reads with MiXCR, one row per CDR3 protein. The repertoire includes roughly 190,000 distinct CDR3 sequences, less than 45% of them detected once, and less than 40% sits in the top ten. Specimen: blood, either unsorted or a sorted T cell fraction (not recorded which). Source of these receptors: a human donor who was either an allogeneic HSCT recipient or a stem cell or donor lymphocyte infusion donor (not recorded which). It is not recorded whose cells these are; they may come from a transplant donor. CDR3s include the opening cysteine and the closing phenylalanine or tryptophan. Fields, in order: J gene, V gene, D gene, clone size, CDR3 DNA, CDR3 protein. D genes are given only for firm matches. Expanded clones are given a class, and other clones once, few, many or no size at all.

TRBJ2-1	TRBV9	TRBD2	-	TGTGCCAGCAGTCCACCAGACGGGACTAGCCCTTACAATGAGCAGTTCTTC	CASSPPDGTSPYNEQFF
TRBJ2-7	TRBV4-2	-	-	TGTGCCAGCAGCCTCGACCAATACGAGCAGTACTTC	CASSLDQYEQYF
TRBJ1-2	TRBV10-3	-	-	TGTGCCATCCTCCTGGGCGACGGGGGGGCAGAAGGTGGCTACACCTTC	CAILLGDGGAEGGYTF
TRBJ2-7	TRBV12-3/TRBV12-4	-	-	TGTGCCAGCAGTTTAGGGAGGGGCGAGCAGTACTTC	CASSLGRGEQYF
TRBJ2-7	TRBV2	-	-	TGTGCCAGCAGTGAGACCAGCATCGGAGAGCAGTACTTC	CASSETSIGEQYF
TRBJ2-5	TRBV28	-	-	TGTGCCAGCAGTTTATATGGTCCGACAGAGACCCAGTACTTC	CASSLYGPTETQYF
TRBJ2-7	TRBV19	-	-	TGTGCCAGTAGTATGGGGGACGCCGGCGAGCAGTACTTC	CASSMGDAGEQYF
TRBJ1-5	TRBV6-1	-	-	TGTGCCAGCAGTGAAGGTTGGCAGGAGGGGACCATGGAATCGCCCCAGCATTTT	CASSEGWQEGTMESPQHF
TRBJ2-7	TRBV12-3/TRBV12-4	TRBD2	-	TGTGCCAGCCGAGCGGGAGGCATCTACGAGCAGTACTTC	CASRAGGIYEQYF
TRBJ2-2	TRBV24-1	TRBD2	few	TGTGCCACCAGTGATTTCTCCGGGACTAGAATAGGGATCGGGGAGCTGTTTTTT	CATSDFSGTRIGIGELFF
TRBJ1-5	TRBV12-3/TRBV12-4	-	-	TGTGCCAGCAGTTTCGACCGGGGTCCGGATTCGCCCCAGCATTTT	CASSFDRGPDSPQHF
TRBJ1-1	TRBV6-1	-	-	TGTGCCAGCAGTACCGGACTTTCCGAGGGAACTGAAGCTTTCTTT	CASSTGLSEGTEAFF
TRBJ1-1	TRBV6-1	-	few	TGTGCCAGCAGTGATGGGGAGGGGTTCACTGAAGCTTTCTTT	CASSDGEGFTEAFF
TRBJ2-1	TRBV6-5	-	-	TGTGCCAGCAGTTACTCGGTCCTGAGCTCCTACAATGAGCAGTTCTTC	CASSYSVLSSYNEQFF
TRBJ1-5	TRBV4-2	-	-	TGTGCCAGCAGCCAAGATCGGGGGTCGTTCATCGATCAGCCCCAGCATTTT	CASSQDRGSFIDQPQHF
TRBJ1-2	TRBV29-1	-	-	TGCAGCGTTGCACCGGGGGACTATGGCTACACCTTC	CSVAPGDYGYTF
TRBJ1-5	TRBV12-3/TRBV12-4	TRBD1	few	TGTGCCAGCAGCCCCAGGGACAGGGGTATATCTCAGCCCCAGCATTTT	CASSPRDRGISQPQHF
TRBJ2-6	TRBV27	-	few	TGTGCCAGCAGTACTAGGACTGGGGCCAACGTCCTGACTTTC	CASSTRTGANVLTF
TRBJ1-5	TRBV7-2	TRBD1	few	TGTGCCAGCAGCATCCCCGGACAGGTTCGCAATCAGCCCCAGCATTTT	CASSIPGQVRNQPQHF
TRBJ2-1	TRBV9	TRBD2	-	TGTGCCAGCAGCTTGGGACTAGCGGGAGGGGAGGCCTACAATGAGCAGTTCTTC	CASSLGLAGGEAYNEQFF
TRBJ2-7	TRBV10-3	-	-	TGTGCCATCACTGGGCGGGATGCCTACGAGCAGTACTTC	CAITGRDAYEQYF
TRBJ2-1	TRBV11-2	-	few	TGTGCCAGCAGCTTATCAGCGGAAGGATATAATGAGCAGTTCTTC	CASSLSAEGYNEQFF
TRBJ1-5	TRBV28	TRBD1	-	TGTGCCAGCGGCCCCCCAGGGGGTGCGGCTCAGCCCCAGCATTTT	CASGPPGGAAQPQHF
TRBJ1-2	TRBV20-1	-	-	TGCAGTGCTAGGCTTGGTAACTATGGCTACACCTTC	CSARLGNYGYTF
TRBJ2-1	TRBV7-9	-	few	TGTGCCAGCAGGTTGGTGGACAGAGTTTACAATGAGCAGTTCTTC	CASRLVDRVYNEQFF
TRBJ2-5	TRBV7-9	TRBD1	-	TGTGCCAGCAGCTTTCGGGGACAGGCGGACGGGGAGACCCAGTACTTC	CASSFRGQADGETQYF
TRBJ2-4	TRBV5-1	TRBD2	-	TGCGCCAGCAGCTTGGACCCGAGCGGGATTGGAAACATTCAGTACTTC	CASSLDPSGIGNIQYF
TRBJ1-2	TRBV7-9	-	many	TGTGCCAGCAGCTTAGAGTCAGTACGATCCTATGGCTACACCTTC	CASSLESVRSYGYTF
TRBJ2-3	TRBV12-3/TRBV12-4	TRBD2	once	TGTGCCAGCAGTTTAGGCGTAATAGCGGGCGAGGAGGCAGATACGCAGTATTTT	CASSLGVIAGEEADTQYF
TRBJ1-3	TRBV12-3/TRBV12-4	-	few	TGTGCCAGCAGTCCCTGGAGACCTAGCTCTGGAAACACCATATATTTT	CASSPWRPSSGNTIYF
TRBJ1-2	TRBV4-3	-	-	TGCGCCAGCAGCCAAGAAAATACAGGGAGTTACTATGGCTACACCTTC	CASSQENTGSYYGYTF
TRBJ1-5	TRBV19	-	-	TGTGCCAGTAGTCTTTTGGATTCGGGCCAGCCCCAGCATTTT	CASSLLDSGQPQHF
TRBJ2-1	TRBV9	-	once	TGTGCCAGCAGCGTAAATAGGGAGACGGGGGCTGTGTACAATGAGCAGTTCTTC	CASSVNRETGAVYNEQFF
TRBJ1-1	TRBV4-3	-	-	TGCGCCAGCAGCCAAGATCGACTCCCGAACACTGAAGCTTTCTTT	CASSQDRLPNTEAFF
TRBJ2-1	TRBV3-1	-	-	TGTGCCAGCACGCAGAAGGAGCGCGACGAGCAGTTCTTC	CASTQKERDEQFF
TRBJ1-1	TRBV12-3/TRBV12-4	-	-	TGTGCCAGCAGTTTAGAGGTGATGAACACTGAAGCTTTCTTT	CASSLEVMNTEAFF
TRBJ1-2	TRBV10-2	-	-	TGCGCCAGCAGTGAGTCGACGGGGGGCGGAGGCTACACCTTC	CASSESTGGGGYTF
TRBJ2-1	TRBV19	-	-	TGTGCCAGTAGGGCAGGTAACACACGATACAATGAGCAGTTCTTC	CASRAGNTRYNEQFF
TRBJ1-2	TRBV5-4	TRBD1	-	TGTGCCAGCAGCTCGCACCATGGCAGGGGGTTCTATGGCTACACCTTC	CASSSHHGRGFYGYTF
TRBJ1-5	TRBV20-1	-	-	TGCAGTGCTAGAGATTGGAAGAGCGGGGGAAATCAGCCCCAGCATTTT	CSARDWKSGGNQPQHF
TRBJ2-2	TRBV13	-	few	TGTGCCAGCAGCATACGCAGGACCGGGGAGCTGTTTTTT	CASSIRRTGELFF
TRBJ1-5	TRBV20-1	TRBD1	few	TGCAGTGCTAGAGTGGCAGGGGGACGCAATCAGCCCCAGCATTTT	CSARVAGGRNQPQHF